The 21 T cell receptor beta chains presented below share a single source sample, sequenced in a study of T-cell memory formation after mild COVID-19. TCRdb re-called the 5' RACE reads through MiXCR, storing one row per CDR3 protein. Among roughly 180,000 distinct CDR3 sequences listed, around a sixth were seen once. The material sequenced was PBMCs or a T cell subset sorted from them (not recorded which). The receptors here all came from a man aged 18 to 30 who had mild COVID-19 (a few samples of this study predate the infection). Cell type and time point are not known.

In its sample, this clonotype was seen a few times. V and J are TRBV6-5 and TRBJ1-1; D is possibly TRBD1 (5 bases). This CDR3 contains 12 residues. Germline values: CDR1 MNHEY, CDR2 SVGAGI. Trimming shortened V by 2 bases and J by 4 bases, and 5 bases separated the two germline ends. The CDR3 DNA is TGTGCCAGCAGTTACGGGGGCACTGAAGCTTTCTTT. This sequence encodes CASSYGGTEAFF.

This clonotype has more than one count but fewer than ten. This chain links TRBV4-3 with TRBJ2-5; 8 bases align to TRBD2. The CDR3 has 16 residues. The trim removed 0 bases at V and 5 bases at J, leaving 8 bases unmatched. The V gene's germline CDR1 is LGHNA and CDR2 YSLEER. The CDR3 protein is CASSQDSAGGWETQYF. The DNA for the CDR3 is TGCGCCAGCAGCCAAGATTCCGCGGGGGGCTGGGAGACCCAGTACTTC.

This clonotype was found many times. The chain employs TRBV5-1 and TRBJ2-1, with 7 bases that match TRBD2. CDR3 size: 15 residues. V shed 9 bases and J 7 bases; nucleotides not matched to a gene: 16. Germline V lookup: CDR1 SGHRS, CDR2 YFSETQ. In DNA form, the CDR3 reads TGCGCCACCGCAATTGAACTGTATAGCGGGAATGAGCAGTTCTTC. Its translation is CATAIELYSGNEQFF.

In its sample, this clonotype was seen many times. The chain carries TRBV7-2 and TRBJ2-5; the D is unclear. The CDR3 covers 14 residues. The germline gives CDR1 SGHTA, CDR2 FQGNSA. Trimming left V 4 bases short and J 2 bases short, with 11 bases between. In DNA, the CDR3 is TGTGCCAGCAGCTCGTCGGGTACTCAAGAGACCCAGTACTTC. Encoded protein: CASSSSGTQETQYF.

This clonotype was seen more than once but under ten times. This chain's CDR3 is CASNRGPTNEKLFF. CDR3 coding DNA: TGTGCCAGCAATCGCGGGCCCACTAATGAAAAACTGTTTTTT. The gene calls are TRBV5-5 and TRBJ1-4; unclear D gene. CDR3 length: 14 amino acids. Germline assignment: CDR1 SGHKS and CDR2 YYEKEE (reference sequence). V was shortened by 6 bases and J by 2 bases, with 11 bases between the two germline ends. The whole variable domain, filled in from reference TRBV5-5 and TRBJ1-4, reads DAGVTQSPTHLIKTRGQQVTLRCSPISGHKSVSWYQQVLGQGPQFIFQYYEKEERGRGNFPDRFSARQFPNYSSELNVNALLLGDSALYLCASNRGPTNEKLFFGSGTQLSVL.

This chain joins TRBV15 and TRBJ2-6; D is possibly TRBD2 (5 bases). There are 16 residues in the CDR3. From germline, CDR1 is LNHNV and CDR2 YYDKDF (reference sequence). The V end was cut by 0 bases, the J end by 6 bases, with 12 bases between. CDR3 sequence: CATSRDMGSSANVLTF. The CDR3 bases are TGTGCCACCAGCAGAGATATGGGGAGCTCGGCCAACGTCCTGACTTTC. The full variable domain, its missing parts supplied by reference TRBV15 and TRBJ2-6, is DAMVIQNPRYQVTQFGKPVTLSCSQTLNHNVMYWYQQKSSQAPKLLFHYYDKDFNNEADTPDNFQSRRPNTSFCFLDIRSPGLGDTAMYLCATSRDMGSSANVLTFGAGSRLTVL.

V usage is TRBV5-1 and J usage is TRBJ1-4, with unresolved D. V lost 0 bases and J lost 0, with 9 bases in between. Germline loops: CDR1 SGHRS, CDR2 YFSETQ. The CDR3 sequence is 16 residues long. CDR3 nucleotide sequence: TGCGCCAGCAGCTTGGTGCCAGTTGCAACTAATGAAAAACTGTTTTTT. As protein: CASSLVPVATNEKLFF.

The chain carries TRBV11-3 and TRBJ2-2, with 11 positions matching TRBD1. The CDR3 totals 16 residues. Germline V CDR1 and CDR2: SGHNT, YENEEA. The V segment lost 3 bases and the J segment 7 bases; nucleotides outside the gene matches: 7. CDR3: CASSFDGQGAGGELFF. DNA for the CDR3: TGTGCCAGCAGCTTCGACGGACAGGGGGCAGGCGGGGAGCTGTTTTTT.

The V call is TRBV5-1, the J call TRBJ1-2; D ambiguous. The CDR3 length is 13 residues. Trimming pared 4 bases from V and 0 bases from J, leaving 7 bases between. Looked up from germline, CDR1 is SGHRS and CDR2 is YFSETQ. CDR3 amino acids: CASSVGANYGYTF. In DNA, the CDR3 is TGCGCCAGCAGCGTCGGAGCTAACTATGGCTACACCTTC.

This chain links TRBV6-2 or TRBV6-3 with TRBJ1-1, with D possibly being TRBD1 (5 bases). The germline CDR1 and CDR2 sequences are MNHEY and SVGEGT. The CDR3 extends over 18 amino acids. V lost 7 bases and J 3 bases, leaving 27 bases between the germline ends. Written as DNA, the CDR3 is TGTGCCAGCAAGGTTAATCTTATCTGGGGGGAGAAGGACACTGAAGCTTTCTTT. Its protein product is CASKVNLIWGEKDTEAFF.

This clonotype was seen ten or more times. The CDR3 DNA follows: TGTGCCAGCAGTTACCTTAGGGGCTATCACACCAACCAAGAGACCCAGTACTTC. Translating it yields CASSYLRGYHTNQETQYF. J is TRBJ2-5 and V is TRBV6-2 or TRBV6-3; TRBD1 is a possible D gene (5 bases). CDR1 and CDR2 from the germline V gene are MNHEY and SVGEGT. With 2 bases removed from V and 0 bases from J, the gap between germline ends came to 19 bases. CDR3 length: 18 residues.

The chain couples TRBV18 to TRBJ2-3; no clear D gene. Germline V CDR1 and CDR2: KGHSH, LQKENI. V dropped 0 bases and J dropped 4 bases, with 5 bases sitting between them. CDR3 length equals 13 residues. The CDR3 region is CASSPPAADTQYF. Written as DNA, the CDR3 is TGTGCCAGCTCACCACCGGCTGCAGATACGCAGTATTTT.

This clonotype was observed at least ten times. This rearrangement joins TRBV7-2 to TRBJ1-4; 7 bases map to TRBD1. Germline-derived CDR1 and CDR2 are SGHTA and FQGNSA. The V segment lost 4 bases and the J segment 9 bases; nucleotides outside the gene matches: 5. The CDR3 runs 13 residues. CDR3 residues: CASSSRGQQKLFF. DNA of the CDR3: TGTGCCAGCAGCTCAAGGGGACAGCAAAAACTGTTTTTT.

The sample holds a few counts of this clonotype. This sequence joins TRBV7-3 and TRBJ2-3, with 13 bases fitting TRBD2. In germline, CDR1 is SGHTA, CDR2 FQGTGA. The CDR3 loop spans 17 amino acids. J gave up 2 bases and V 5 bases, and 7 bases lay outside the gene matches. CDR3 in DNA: TGTGCCAGCAGCCTCCAACTAGCGGGGGGGACCACAGATACGCAGTATTTT. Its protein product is CASSLQLAGGTTDTQYF.

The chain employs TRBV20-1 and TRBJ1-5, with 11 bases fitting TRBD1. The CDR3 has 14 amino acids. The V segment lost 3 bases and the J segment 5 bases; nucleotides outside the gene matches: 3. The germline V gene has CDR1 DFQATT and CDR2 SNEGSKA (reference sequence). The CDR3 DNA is TGCAGTGCTAGTGGACAGGGGGCCCATCAGCCCCAGCATTTT. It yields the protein CSASGQGAHQPQHF.

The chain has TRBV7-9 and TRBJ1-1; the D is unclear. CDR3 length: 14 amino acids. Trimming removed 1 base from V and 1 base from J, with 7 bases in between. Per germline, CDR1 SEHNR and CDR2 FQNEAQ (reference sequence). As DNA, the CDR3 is TGTGCCAGCAGCTTAGGGGCGGCGAACACTGAAGCTTTCTTT. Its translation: CASSLGAANTEAFF.

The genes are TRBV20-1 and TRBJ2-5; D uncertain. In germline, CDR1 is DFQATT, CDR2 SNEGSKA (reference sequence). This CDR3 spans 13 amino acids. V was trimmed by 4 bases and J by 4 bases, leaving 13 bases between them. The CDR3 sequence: CSANGDVPETQYF. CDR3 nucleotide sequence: TGCAGTGCTAATGGAGACGTTCCAGAGACCCAGTACTTC.

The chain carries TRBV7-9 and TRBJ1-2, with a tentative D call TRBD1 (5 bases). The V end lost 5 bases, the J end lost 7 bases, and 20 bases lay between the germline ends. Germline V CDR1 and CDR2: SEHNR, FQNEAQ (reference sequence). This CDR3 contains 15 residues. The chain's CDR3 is CASSGDGISKGGYTF. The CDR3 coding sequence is TGTGCCAGCAGCGGGGACGGGATATCCAAGGGTGGCTACACCTTC. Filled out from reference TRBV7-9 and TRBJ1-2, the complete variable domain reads DTGVSQNPRHKITKRGQNVTFRCDPISEHNRLYWYRQTLGQGPEFLTYFQNEAQLEKSRLLSDRFSAERPKGSFSTLEIQRTEQGDSAMYLCASSGDGISKGGYTFGSGTRLTVV.

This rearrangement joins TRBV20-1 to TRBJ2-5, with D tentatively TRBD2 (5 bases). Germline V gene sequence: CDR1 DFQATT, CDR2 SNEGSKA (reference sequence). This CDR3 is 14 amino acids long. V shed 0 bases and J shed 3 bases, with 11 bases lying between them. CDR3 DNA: TGCAGTGCTAGAGATCCCCGGGGAAAAGAGACCCAGTACTTC. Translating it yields CSARDPRGKETQYF.

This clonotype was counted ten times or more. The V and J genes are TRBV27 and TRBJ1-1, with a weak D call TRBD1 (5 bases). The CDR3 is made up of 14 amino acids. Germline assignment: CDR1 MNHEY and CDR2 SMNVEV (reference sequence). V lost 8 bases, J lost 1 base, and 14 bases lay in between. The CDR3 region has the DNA TGTGCCAGCTCCTGGGGGGACCAGAACACTGAAGCTTTCTTT. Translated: CASSWGDQNTEAFF.

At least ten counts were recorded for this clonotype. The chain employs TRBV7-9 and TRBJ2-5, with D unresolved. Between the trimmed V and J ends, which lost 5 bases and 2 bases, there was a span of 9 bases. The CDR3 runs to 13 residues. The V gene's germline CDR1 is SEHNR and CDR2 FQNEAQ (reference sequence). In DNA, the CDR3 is TGTGCCAGCAGCGGCAGGAAGCAAGAGACCCAGTACTTC. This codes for CASSGRKQETQYF.